This is a list of T cell receptor beta chains from one sample in a study of T cell responses to AZD1222 COVID-19 vaccine. Sequenced by immunoSEQ multiplex PCR; TCRdb stores in-frame clones only, minus some. In the table there are more than 85,000 clones, about 94% of which are singletons. The sequences come from peripheral blood, collected 28 days after the second AZD1222 dose. The receptors derive from an adult who received the AZD1222 COVID-19 vaccine. Both conserved end residues are part of each CDR3. The order of the fields is clone size, D gene, V gene, J gene, CDR3 protein, CDR3 DNA. The D gene is left open where the match is weak. Size values are once, few and many counts, or a class for expanded clones, and some rows have none.

once	NA	TRBV7-8	TRBJ1-1	CASSFRGWSTEAFF	TGTGCCAGCAGCTTTAGAGGTTGGAGCACTGAAGCTTTCTTT
NA	NA	TRBV6-6	TRBJ2-3	CASQSVPGGTDTQYF	TGTGCCAGCCAGTCAGTTCCGGGGGGCACAGATACGCAGTATTTT
NA	TRBD1	TRBV29-1	TRBJ1-2	CSVRQGAPPGGYTF	TGCAGCGTCAGACAGGGGGCACCCCCAGGGGGCTACACCTTC
NA	NA	TRBV5-1	TRBJ1-1	CASRFSGNTEAFF	TGCGCCAGCAGGTTCTCAGGGAACACTGAAGCTTTCTTT
NA	TRBD2	TRBV5-4	TRBJ2-5	CASSLAPSGRVETQYF	TGTGCCAGCAGCTTGGCTCCTAGCGGGAGGGTAGAGACCCAGTACTTC
NA	NA	TRBV19	TRBJ1-2	CASSIQGNYGYTF	TGTGCCAGTAGTATCCAGGGAAACTATGGCTACACCTTC
NA	NA	TRBV7-9	TRBJ1-1	CASSTHNTEAFF	TGTGCCAGCAGTACACATAACACTGAAGCTTTCTTT
once	NA	TRBV10-2	TRBJ2-5	CASSAGTTETQYF	TGCGCCAGCAGTGCCGGGACAACAGAGACCCAGTACTTC
NA	NA	TRBV10-3	TRBJ1-6	CAFRDQFNSPLHF	TGTGCCTTCCGGGACCAATTCAATTCACCCCTCCACTTT
NA	NA	TRBV3-1/TRBV3-2	TRBJ2-2	CASSQVEAAGELFF	TGTGCCAGCAGCCAAGTGGAAGCGGCCGGGGAGCTGTTTTTT
NA	TRBD1	TRBV5-4	TRBJ2-7	CASRPGQGSYEQYF	TGTGCCAGCAGGCCGGGACAGGGTTCCTACGAGCAGTACTTC
NA	TRBD1	TRBV6-2/TRBV6-3	TRBJ2-1	CASSWGILGQGRYNEQFF	TGTGCCAGCAGTTGGGGAATACTTGGACAGGGGAGATACAATGAGCAGTTCTTC
once	NA	TRBV11-2	TRBJ1-1	CASSLGGDTEAFF	TGTGCCAGCAGCTTAGGGGGGGACACTGAAGCTTTCTTT
NA	NA	TRBV28	TRBJ1-5	CASSSGTLPQPQHF	TGTGCCAGCAGTTCAGGGACACTGCCTCAGCCCCAGCATTTT
NA	NA	TRBV10-1	TRBJ2-5	CASSEGSEETQYF	TGCGCCAGCAGTGAGGGGTCAGAAGAGACCCAGTACTTC
NA	TRBD1	TRBV10-1	TRBJ2-2	CASSEGQGSGTGELFF	TGCGCCAGCAGTGAGGGACAGGGGTCGGGCACCGGGGAGCTGTTTTTT
NA	TRBD1	TRBV6-1	TRBJ1-1	CASSERGRTEAFF	TGTGCCAGCAGTGAAAGGGGGCGGACTGAAGCTTTCTTT
NA	NA	TRBV11-3	TRBJ1-1	CASSLGRGEMNTEAFF	TGTGCCAGCAGCCTAGGACGGGGGGAGATGAACACTGAAGCTTTCTTT
NA	NA	TRBV7-8	TRBJ1-2	CASSAGVWGYYGYTF	TGTGCCAGCAGCGCAGGGGTATGGGGCTACTATGGCTACACCTTC
NA	NA	TRBV27	TRBJ1-1	CASSLRGANEAFF	TGTGCCAGCAGTTTGAGAGGGGCTAATGAAGCTTTCTTT
NA	TRBD2	TRBV11-2	TRBJ2-2	CASSSRLAGAGELFF	TGTGCCAGCAGCTCGCGACTAGCGGGAGCCGGGGAGCTGTTTTTT
NA	NA	TRBV27	TRBJ2-7	CASSSDGDSPYEQYF	TGTGCCAGCAGCTCGGACGGAGATTCGCCATACGAGCAGTACTTC
NA	TRBD1	TRBV5-1	TRBJ1-1	CASSPAVRGPGNTEAFF	TGCGCCAGCAGCCCCGCGGTGAGGGGGCCGGGGAACACTGAAGCTTTCTTT
NA	NA	TRBV5-8	TRBJ2-7	CASSLGLEAGAYEQYF	TGTGCCAGCAGCTTGGGTCTAGAGGCCGGTGCCTACGAGCAGTACTTC
NA	NA	TRBV24-1	TRBJ1-5	CATSGTGSNQPQHF	TGTGCCACCAGTGGTACAGGATCCAATCAGCCCCAGCATTTT
NA	NA	TRBV6-6	TRBJ1-5	CASSQRDSNQPQHF	TGTGCCAGCAGTCAACGGGATAGCAATCAGCCCCAGCATTTT
NA	NA	TRBV29-1	TRBJ1-2	CSVDAQNYGYTF	TGCAGCGTTGATGCACAAAACTATGGCTACACCTTC
NA	TRBD1	TRBV2	TRBJ1-6	CASREGTGRYNSPLHF	TGTGCCAGCAGGGAGGGGACAGGACGGTATAATTCACCCCTCCACTTT
NA	NA	TRBV7-9	TRBJ1-6	CASSLAGNSPLHF	TGTGCCAGCAGCTTAGCGGGGAATTCACCCCTCCACTTT
once	TRBD2	TRBV19	TRBJ2-7	CASSMRGTYEQYF	TGTGCCAGTAGTATGCGGGGGACCTACGAGCAGTACTTC
NA	TRBD1	TRBV27	TRBJ1-2	CASSPTGFGYTF	TGTGCCAGCAGTCCGACAGGGTTTGGCTACACCTTC
NA	TRBD1	TRBV10-1	TRBJ2-1	CASSESGGQYNEQFF	TGCGCCAGCAGTGAGTCAGGGGGCCAGTACAATGAGCAGTTCTTC
NA	NA	TRBV5-1	TRBJ1-2	CASSLDPGANYGYTF	TGCGCCAGCAGCTTGGATCCGGGGGCTAACTATGGCTACACCTTC
NA	NA	TRBV15	TRBJ1-2	CATSRARTVGYTF	TGTGCCACCAGCAGAGCTCGGACAGTCGGCTACACCTTC
NA	TRBD2	TRBV6-5	TRBJ2-1	CASSPGTSGYNEQFF	TGTGCCAGCAGCCCCGGGACTAGCGGTTACAATGAGCAGTTCTTC
NA	NA	TRBV27	TRBJ1-1	CASGEEGNTEAFF	TGTGCCAGCGGAGAAGAGGGGAACACTGAAGCTTTCTTT
NA	NA	TRBV25-1	TRBJ1-6	CASSVGRGPLHF	TGTGCCAGCAGTGTAGGCAGGGGACCCCTCCACTTT
NA	NA	TRBV12-5	TRBJ1-1	CASGSRAGFSDSGAFF	TGTGCTAGTGGTTCCCGGGCGGGGTTCTCCGATAGCGGAGCTTTCTTT
NA	NA	TRBV5-1	TRBJ2-1	CASSLDGNSYNEQFF	TGCGCCAGCAGCTTGGATGGGAACTCCTACAATGAGCAGTTCTTC
NA	TRBD1	TRBV6-5	TRBJ2-6	CASRSTGSGANVLTF	TGTGCCAGCAGGTCGACAGGGTCTGGGGCCAACGTCCTGACTTTC
NA	TRBD2	TRBV10-2	TRBJ2-7	CASSHTTGTSGGLAYEQYF	TGCGCCAGCAGCCATACCACCGGGACTAGCGGGGGGCTTGCCTACGAGCAGTACTTC
NA	NA	TRBV6-6	TRBJ1-1	CASSYAGMNTEAFF	TGTGCCAGCAGTTACGCCGGCATGAACACTGAAGCTTTCTTT
NA	NA	TRBV19	TRBJ1-2	CASSIDSRGHGYTF	TGTGCCAGTAGTATAGATAGCAGGGGACATGGCTACACCTTC
NA	TRBD1	TRBV6-5	TRBJ2-3	CASSYGTASTDTQYF	TGTGCCAGCAGTTATGGGACAGCGAGCACAGATACGCAGTATTTT
NA	NA	TRBV6-5	TRBJ2-2	CASSYSRRTNTGELFF	TGTGCCAGCAGTTACTCAAGGCGGACGAACACCGGGGAGCTGTTTTTT
NA	TRBD2	TRBV19	TRBJ2-7	CASSSTSAPSYEQYF	TGTGCCAGTAGTTCTACTAGCGCCCCTTCCTACGAGCAGTACTTC
NA	TRBD2	TRBV6-5	TRBJ2-1	CASSSLAGGNNEQFF	TGTGCCAGCAGCTCCCTAGCGGGAGGCAACAATGAGCAGTTCTTC
NA	NA	TRBV27	TRBJ1-2	CASSLAGLVGGYTF	TGTGCCAGCAGTTTGGCCGGGCTAGTGGGTGGCTACACCTTC
NA	NA	TRBV5-6	TRBJ2-7	CASSLDQGSYYEQYF	TGTGCCAGCAGCTTGGATCAGGGGAGTTACTACGAGCAGTACTTC
NA	NA	TRBV7-8	TRBJ2-7	CASSLERQINVLPF	TGTGCCAGCAGCTTAGAGCGACAGATTAACGTTCTACCTTTC
NA	NA	TRBV6-4	TRBJ2-2	CASSDQERVPNTGELFF	TGTGCCAGCAGTGACCAGGAAAGGGTGCCGAACACCGGGGAGCTGTTTTTT
once	NA	TRBV7-9	TRBJ1-1	CASSPHRDRTEAFF	TGTGCCAGCAGCCCGCACAGGGATCGGACTGAAGCTTTCTTT
NA	NA	TRBV6-4	TRBJ2-1	CASSDGLGSYNEQFF	TGTGCCAGCAGTGATGGGTTAGGTTCGTACAATGAGCAGTTCTTC